Here is one T cell receptor (beta chain) with its context. The sample originates from a study of identical twins. TCRdb ran MiXCR on the 5' RACE reads and lists one entry per CDR3 protein. The sample carries about 920,000 distinct CDR3 sequences, about 12% recorded once. These data also featured in a second study, about yellow fever vaccine responses in identical twins.

The sequence was obtained from a young woman in good health. The sequenced material came from PBMCs.

The CDR3 region is CASSPGQLFEKLFF. The CDR3 coding sequence is TGTGCCAGCTCACCGGGACAGCTTTTCGAAAAACTGTTTTTT. The chain combines TRBV18 with TRBJ1-4, with 7 nucleotides matching TRBD1. From germline, CDR1 is KGHSH and CDR2 LQKENI. This CDR3 comprises 14 residues. V was pared by 3 bases and J by 8 bases, with 6 bases of the junction left unmatched.